A single sample gave rise to the 13 T cell receptor beta chains below, sequenced in a study of blood T cell repertoires in COVID-19. TCRdb keeps only in-frame clones here, not all; method: immunoSEQ multiplex PCR. The repertoire has under 250,000 clones, around 81% of them found once; the top ten carry less than 6%. Sequencing input: peripheral blood. The receptors come from a woman in her 70s with acute or convalescent COVID-19.

The V and J genes are TRBV30 and TRBJ2-1, with a possible D match to TRBD2 (6 bases). Germline V gene sequence: CDR1 GTSNPN, CDR2 SVGIG (reference sequence). The V end lost 3 bases, the J end lost 6 bases, and 12 bases lay between the germline ends. CDR3 size: 13 residues. The CDR3 is CAWSREIGNEQFF. The CDR3 bases are TGTGCCTGGAGCCGGGAGATAGGCAATGAGCAGTTCTTC. The full variable domain, in which reference TRBV30 and TRBJ2-1 provide the parts outside the CDR3, is SQTIHQWPATLVQPVGSPLSLECTVEGTSNPNLYWYRQAAGRGLQLLFYSVGIGQISSEVPQNLSASRPQDRQFILSSKKLLLSDSGFYLCAWSREIGNEQFFGPGTRLTVL.

This clone was picked up one time. V gene TRBV4-2 combines with J gene TRBJ1-1, with TRBD1 identical over 12 bases. Trimming at V came to 0 bases and at J to 8 bases, leaving 4 bases not matched to a gene. Germline loops: CDR1 LGHNA, CDR2 YNFKEQ. There are 15 residues in the CDR3. For the CDR3, the DNA is TGTGCCAGCAGCCAAGAGGGACAGGGGGCAGCCGAAGCTTTCTTT. As protein: CASSQEGQGAAEAFF.

The chain carries TRBV28 and TRBJ2-5, with 7 bases identical to TRBD2. The V segment lost 6 bases and the J segment 4 bases; nucleotides outside the gene matches: 11. There are 15 residues in the CDR3. The germline gives CDR1 MDHEN, CDR2 SYDVKM. CDR3 DNA: TGTGCCAGCAGCCTAGCTGGACTAGGTTCAGAGACCCAGTACTTC. Its protein product is CASSLAGLGSETQYF.

The V and J genes are TRBV7-3 and TRBJ2-2, with D possibly matching TRBD2 (6 bases). The CDR3 sequence is 16 residues long. Germline CDR1 reads SGHTA; CDR2 reads FQGTGA. With 1 base removed from V and 8 bases from J, the gap between germline ends came to 17 bases. CDR3 protein: CASSLSPRREKGELFF. CDR3 bases: TGTGCCAGCAGCTTAAGTCCACGGAGGGAGAAAGGGGAGCTGTTTTTT.

CDR3 in amino acids: CASTPAGGSDTQYF. The CDR3 DNA is TGTGCCTCCACCCCAGCGGGAGGGTCAGATACGCAGTATTTT. The chain is built from TRBV6-5 and TRBJ2-3; 10 positions match TRBD2. The V gene's germline CDR1 is MNHEY and CDR2 SVGAGI. The J segment lost 4 bases and the V segment lost 11 bases, leaving 9 bases of the junction unmatched. The CDR3 consists of 14 residues.

V gene TRBV2 combines with J gene TRBJ1-1, with 8 bases fitting TRBD1. This CDR3 spans 13 amino acids. CDR1 SNHLY and CDR2 FYNNEI come from the germline V gene. V shed 5 bases and J 4 bases; nucleotides not matched to a gene: 3. CDR3 sequence (DNA): TGTGCCAGCAGTTGGACAGGGAGCACTGAAGCTTTCTTT. It translates to CASSWTGSTEAFF.

V and J are TRBV11-2 and TRBJ1-2, with TRBD1 matching 9 bases. The CDR3 is 13 residues long. The J segment lost 5 bases and the V segment lost 5 bases, leaving 3 bases of the junction unmatched. Germline CDR1 SGHAT, CDR2 FQNNGV. The CDR3 sequence is CASSLGTGYGYTF. CDR3 DNA sequence: TGTGCCAGCAGCCTTGGGACAGGGTATGGCTACACCTTC.

Worth noting for this clone: Other DNA sequences in this specimen translate into the identical CDR3. The genes are TRBV2 and TRBJ2-7; 8 bases map to TRBD1. From germline, CDR1 is SNHLY and CDR2 FYNNEI. V was clipped by 6 bases and J by 0 bases; unmatched bases: 4. This CDR3 comprises 14 residues. CDR3 region: CASRGQGISYEQYF. CDR3 DNA: TGTGCCAGCAGAGGACAGGGTATCTCCTACGAGCAGTACTTC.

In this sample, this clone turned up a few times. The gene calls are TRBV15 and TRBJ2-5; 14 bases are a match to TRBD2. The V gene end was trimmed by 3 bases and the J gene end by 5 bases; junction bases not matched to a gene: 11. The germline CDR1 and CDR2 sequences are LNHNV and YYDKDF (reference sequence). The CDR3 totals 18 residues. The CDR3 region has the DNA TGTGCCACCAGCAGGATCTATGGGACTAGCGGGAGTATGGAGACCCAGTACTTC. It codes for CATSRIYGTSGSMETQYF. Combining the CDR3 with reference TRBV15 and TRBJ2-5 gives the whole variable domain DAMVIQNPRYQVTQFGKPVTLSCSQTLNHNVMYWYQQKSSQAPKLLFHYYDKDFNNEADTPDNFQSRRPNTSFCFLDIRSPGLGDTAMYLCATSRIYGTSGSMETQYFGPGTRLLVL.

This clone was picked up a small number of times. The V and J genes are TRBV9 and TRBJ1-2; D not certain. Between the trimmed V and J ends, which lost 3 bases and 4 bases, there was a span of 4 bases. The CDR3 runs to 11 residues. Germline V gene lookup returns CDR1 SGDLS and CDR2 YYNGEE. CDR3 amino acids: CASSDRYGYTF. In DNA form, the CDR3 reads TGTGCCAGCAGCGATCGCTATGGCTACACCTTC.

The chain links TRBV30 to TRBJ1-4; no firm D call. With 0 bases removed from V and 3 bases from J, the gap between germline ends came to 17 bases. The CDR3 runs 17 residues. Germline CDR1 reads GTSNPN; CDR2 reads SVGIG (reference sequence). For the CDR3, the DNA is TGTGCCTGGAGTGTAGCTGGTATCGGACTGCCTAATGAAAAACTGTTTTTT. Translated: CAWSVAGIGLPNEKLFF.

V usage is TRBV25-1 and J usage is TRBJ2-5; 10 positions match TRBD1. Germline CDR1 and CDR2: MGHDK and SYGVNS. The CDR3 contains 13 residues. V lost 8 bases and J lost 4; bases outside the gene matches: 4. The DNA of the CDR3 is TGTGCCAGCCAAGACAGGGGGCCAGAGACCCAGTACTTC. Translated: CASQDRGPETQYF.

This chain joins TRBV27 and TRBJ2-7; TRBD1 is a possible D gene (5 bases). The CDR3 contains 14 residues. Germline CDR1 and CDR2: MNHEY and SMNVEV (reference sequence). V lost 4 bases, J lost 3 bases, and 13 bases lay in between. CDR3 nucleotide sequence: TGTGCCAGCAGTTCCACCTTGACAGACTACGAGCAGTACTTC. Translated: CASSSTLTDYEQYF.